The rows below give T cell receptor beta chains drawn from one sample of a study of T-cell memory formation after mild COVID-19. MiXCR, applied by TCRdb to the 5' RACE reads, yields one record per CDR3 protein. This table has about 390,000 distinct CDR3 sequences, 15% to 20% appearing once. Sequencing input: PBMCs or a T cell subset sorted from them (not recorded which). Receptor source: a man aged 18-30 years who had mild COVID-19 (a few samples of this study predate the infection). Cell type and time point are not known. Both conserved end residues are part of each CDR3. A D gene is named only where the DNA matches it firmly. Only part of the rows carry a size: once, few, many, or a class if the clone is expanded.

DNA | CDR3 | J | size | V | D
TGTGCCAGCAGCTCCCGGGACAGGGGTGCTCAAGAGACCCAGTACTTC | CASSSRDRGAQETQYF | TRBJ2-5 | many | TRBV7-9 | TRBD1
TGTGCCAGCAGTTTAACCGGGACAGGACCTAATCTCTTC | CASSLTGTGPNLF | TRBJ2-7 | few | TRBV27 | TRBD1
TGCGCCAGCAGCCAAGAGAGATTAGCGGGGGATACGCAGTATTTT | CASSQERLAGDTQYF | TRBJ2-3 | NA | TRBV4-1 | TRBD2
TGTGCCAGCAGCCGCGGACAGGTTGGAGAGACCCAGTACTTC | CASSRGQVGETQYF | TRBJ2-5 | NA | TRBV7-2 | TRBD1
TGTGCCAGTACTAGCGGGGGGACCACCGGGGAGCTGTTTTTT | CASTSGGTTGELFF | TRBJ2-2 | NA | TRBV19 | TRBD2
TGTGCCAGCACCCACATGATCCAGACAGGGGGCGCAGATACGCAGTATTTT | CASTHMIQTGGADTQYF | TRBJ2-3 | NA | TRBV4-2 | TRBD1
TGTGCCAGCAGCTTGGCAGGGGTTCTGAACACTGAAGCTTTCTTT | CASSLAGVLNTEAFF | TRBJ1-1 | few | TRBV11-2 | NA
TGCAGTGCTAGAGGTAGCGGGGTAGTCACAGATACGCAGTATTTT | CSARGSGVVTDTQYF | TRBJ2-3 | NA | TRBV20-1 | TRBD2
TGCAGTGCTCCCAGGGGGCAGATGAACACTGAAGCTTTCTTT | CSAPRGQMNTEAFF | TRBJ1-1 | NA | TRBV20-1 | TRBD1
TGTGCCAGCAGCCCAGTCGAAGACAGGGTTGGCTACACCTTC | CASSPVEDRVGYTF | TRBJ1-2 | NA | TRBV7-2 | TRBD1
TGTGCCAGCAGGGAGGGGGCAGGGTACAATGAGCAGTTCTTC | CASREGAGYNEQFF | TRBJ2-1 | NA | TRBV25-1 | NA
TGTGCCAGCAGCTTAGACCGGGGTGTCGGACATGAGCAGTTCTTC | CASSLDRGVGHEQFF | TRBJ2-1 | NA | TRBV7-7 | NA
TGCGCCAGCAGCCGCGGGCAGCAAGAGACCCAGTACTTC | CASSRGQQETQYF | TRBJ2-5 | medium-sized | TRBV7-2 | NA
TGCAGTGCCCTAGACATATGGGCCTATGGCTACACCTTC | CSALDIWAYGYTF | TRBJ1-2 | few | TRBV20-1 | NA
TGTGCCAGCAGTGACGAAGCGGGGGGGCCATCAGATACGCAGTATTTT | CASSDEAGGPSDTQYF | TRBJ2-3 | NA | TRBV6-4 | TRBD2
TGTGCCAGCAGCTTTCTCCAGGGAGGATTCTTT | CASSFLQGGFF | TRBJ1-1 | NA | TRBV7-9 | NA
TGCGCCAGCAGCCAAGTACACTATATCACCGGGGAGCTGTTTTTT | CASSQVHYITGELFF | TRBJ2-2 | few | TRBV4-1 | NA
TGTGCCAGCAGCCGACTACAGGAATTAGGCTACGAGCAGTACTTC | CASSRLQELGYEQYF | TRBJ2-7 | few | TRBV6-2/TRBV6-3 | NA
TGTGCCAGCAGCCGTAGTAGCGGGGGGGGGCGAGGTACGCAGTATTTT | CASSRSSGGGRGTQYF | TRBJ2-3 | many | TRBV7-2 | TRBD2
TGTGCCAGCAGCTTTGGACAGTGGGAGACCCAGTACTTC | CASSFGQWETQYF | TRBJ2-5 | NA | TRBV7-8 | NA
TGTGCCAGCAGCTTAGATTCGAGAAGGGTCCTTCTAACCCCCCACGGGGAGCTGTTTTTT | CASSLDSRRVLLTPHGELFF | TRBJ2-2 | NA | TRBV11-2 | NA
TGTGCCTGGAGTCCACCTCGGGGTTCACCCCTCCACTTT | CAWSPPRGSPLHF | TRBJ1-6 | NA | TRBV30 | NA
TGTGCCAGCAGTTACCAGGTTGAGGGATCACCCCTCCACTTT | CASSYQVEGSPLHF | TRBJ1-6 | NA | TRBV6-5 | NA
TGTGCCAGCCGGGGACTAGCGGGGGGCTTCCAGTTCTTC | CASRGLAGGFQFF | TRBJ2-1 | few | TRBV2 | TRBD2
TGTGCCAGCAGTCCCCGGGGTTGGGTGGGAGATACGCAGTATTTT | CASSPRGWVGDTQYF | TRBJ2-3 | many | TRBV12-3/TRBV12-4 | NA
TGTGCCAGCAGTTTATATAGCGGGGGGTACAATGAGCAGTTCTTC | CASSLYSGGYNEQFF | TRBJ2-1 | few | TRBV12-3/TRBV12-4 | TRBD2
TGTGCCAGCACCAGGGATTCTGGGGCCAACGTCCTGACTTTC | CASTRDSGANVLTF | TRBJ2-6 | few | TRBV7-2 | NA
TGTGCCAGCAGTTACTCCGGACAGGGAGGGGAGACCTTC | CASSYSGQGGETF | TRBJ1-2 | NA | TRBV6-5 | TRBD1
TGCGCCAGCAGCTTGGCCCCCAGCATGAACACTGAAGCTTTCTTT | CASSLAPSMNTEAFF | TRBJ1-1 | few | TRBV5-1 | NA
TGTGCCAGCAGCTTTCATGACAGAAACTACGAGCAGTACTTC | CASSFHDRNYEQYF | TRBJ2-7 | few | TRBV7-9 | NA
TGTGCCAGCACCCCCGCGGACTTTGGCTACAATGAGCAGTTCTTC | CASTPADFGYNEQFF | TRBJ2-1 | many | TRBV28 | NA
TGTGCCAGCAGCGCAAGGGGTGGCAGGCAAGAGACCCAGTACTTC | CASSARGGRQETQYF | TRBJ2-5 | NA | TRBV4-2 | NA
TGCGCCAGCAGTCAGAGACTAGCGGGGGAGGTGACCCAGTACTTC | CASSQRLAGEVTQYF | TRBJ2-5 | few | TRBV23-1 | TRBD2
TGTGCCATCAGTGAGTCGGGGGTGAATGAAAAACTGTTTTTT | CAISESGVNEKLFF | TRBJ1-4 | NA | TRBV10-3 | NA
TGTGCCAGCAGTTCTCGGCGGGGCAACACCGGGGAGCTGTTTTTT | CASSSRRGNTGELFF | TRBJ2-2 | few | TRBV28 | NA
TGTGCCAGCAGCTTTGACCGGTGGGAGACCCAGTACTTC | CASSFDRWETQYF | TRBJ2-5 | NA | TRBV7-2 | NA
TGTGCCAGCAGCTTAGTGGGGCGGGACCGACCCCGGGAGCAGTTCTTC | CASSLVGRDRPREQFF | TRBJ2-1 | many | TRBV7-9 | NA
TGTGCCAGCAGCCCCGGACAGGGCCGAGAGACCCAGTACTTC | CASSPGQGRETQYF | TRBJ2-5 | many | TRBV9 | TRBD1
TGCGCCAGCAGCCAAGACGCAGGGGGCGGCTATGGCTACACCTTC | CASSQDAGGGYGYTF | TRBJ1-2 | NA | TRBV4-3 | TRBD1
TGTGCCCAAAGGAGGGGGCGGTTGAATAGCTCTGGGGCCAACGTCCTGACTTTC | CAQRRGRLNSSGANVLTF | TRBJ2-6 | NA | TRBV30 | NA
TGCGCCAGCAGCTTGCGGCCAGTACGGGATGAGCAGTTCTTC | CASSLRPVRDEQFF | TRBJ2-1 | NA | TRBV5-1 | NA
TGTGCCAGCACAAGGGCCGGGACAGGGTACGAGCAGTACTTC | CASTRAGTGYEQYF | TRBJ2-7 | few | TRBV6-5 | TRBD1